There are many counts of the clone carrying this TCR beta chain. Its specificity is unknown. These data originate in a study of T cells in Graves' hyperthyroidism and ophthalmopathy. Germline V gene sequence: CDR1 KGHSH, CDR2 LQKENI. The V gene end was trimmed by 5 bases and the J gene end by 5 bases; junction bases not matched to a gene: 6. The CDR3 is 14 amino acids. Study-wide results and limits: Ophthalmopathy was predicted by the model a median of approximately 6 months ahead of onset.

The source material, RNA transcripts, was used to amplify TCR beta CDR3 regions. A first-round RT-PCR of the TCR CDR3 used the HTBI primer set. TCRdb processed the multiplex PCR reads anew with MiXCR; each CDR3 protein has one entry. Among about 270,000 distinct CDR3 sequences listed, 20% to 25% were seen once. Sequenced sample: blood. The receptor's source is a man in his thirties or forties with Graves' ophthalmopathy. This chain connects TRBV18 to TRBJ1-1; 9 nucleotides agree with TRBD1. For the CDR3, the DNA is TGTGCCAGCTCATCCGGACAGGGGATGACTGAAGCTTTCTTT. Its translation: CASSSGQGMTEAFF.